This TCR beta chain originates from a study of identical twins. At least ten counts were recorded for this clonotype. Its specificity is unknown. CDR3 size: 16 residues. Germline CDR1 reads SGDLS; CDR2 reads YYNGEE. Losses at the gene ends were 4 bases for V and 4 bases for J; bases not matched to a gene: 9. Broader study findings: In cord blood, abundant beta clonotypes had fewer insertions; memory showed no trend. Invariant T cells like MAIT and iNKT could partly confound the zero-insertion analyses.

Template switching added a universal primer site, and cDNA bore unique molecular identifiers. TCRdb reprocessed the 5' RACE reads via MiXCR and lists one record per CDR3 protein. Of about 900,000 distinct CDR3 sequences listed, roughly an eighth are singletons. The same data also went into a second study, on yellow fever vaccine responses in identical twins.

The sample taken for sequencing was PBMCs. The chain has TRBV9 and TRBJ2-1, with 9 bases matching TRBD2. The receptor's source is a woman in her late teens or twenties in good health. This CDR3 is CASSSFRGREYNEQFF. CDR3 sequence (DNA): TGTGCCAGCAGCTCCTTCCGCGGGAGGGAATACAATGAGCAGTTCTTC.